Shown below are 32 T cell receptor beta chains from a single sample sequenced in a study of PD-L1 blockade in urothelial cancer. Time point of the sample: pretreatment peripheral blood. Clones were read by immunoSEQ multiplex PCR, and TCRdb kept only the in-frame ones, dropping some. This table holds tens of thousands of clones, roughly four fifths found once. The sequences come from PBMCs, collected around atezolizumab (anti-PD-L1) treatment. These receptors came from a man aged 55 to 70 with urothelial cancer.

This clone was seen only once. The rearrangement joins TRBV9 to TRBJ2-7; D is undetermined. CDR3 size: 13 residues. V was cut by 4 bases and J by 3 bases, with 11 bases left in between. Germline CDR1 reads SGDLS; CDR2 reads YYNGEE. CDR3 residues: CASSNPGGYEQYF. The CDR3 DNA sequence: TGTGCCAGCAGCAATCCCGGTGGCTACGAGCAGTACTTC.

The CDR3 loop reads CARSLYHRVLIYEQYF. Here the CDR3 DNA reads TGTGCCAGAAGCTTGTATCACCGGGTCCTTATCTACGAGCAGTACTTC. The chain carries TRBV5-3 and TRBJ2-7; D not certain. TRBV5-3 is an open reading frame whose function is uncertain. V was clipped by 1 base and J by 3 bases, with 17 bases between them. The CDR3 extends over 16 amino acids.

There are a few counts of this clone. V and J are TRBV27 and TRBJ1-6; D gene ambiguous. The CDR3 totals 14 residues. Germline V CDR1 and CDR2: MNHEY, SMNVEV (reference sequence). Deletions cut 10 bases from V and 0 bases from J, with 10 bases between. The CDR3 DNA sequence: TGTGCCACTTCTCGGAGCTCCTATAATTCACCCCTCCACTTT. It codes for CATSRSSYNSPLHF.

The chain employs TRBV28 and TRBJ1-2; D is possibly TRBD1 (5 bases). Per the germline V gene, CDR1 is MDHEN and CDR2 is SYDVKM. CDR3 size: 12 residues. V was cut by 3 bases and J by 4 bases, with 6 bases left in between. CDR3 in DNA: TGTGCCAGCAGTTTTGGGGCCTATGGCTACACCTTC. This codes for CASSFGAYGYTF.

The chain joins TRBV6-1 to TRBJ1-2, with TRBD1 matching over 7 bases. This CDR3 has 13 amino acids. From germline, CDR1 is MNHNS and CDR2 SASEGT. Trimming cost V 8 bases and J 3 bases; bases outside gene matches: 6. CDR3 DNA sequence: TGTGCCAGCCAACAGGGGTCTGACTATGGCTACACCTTC. This encodes CASQQGSDYGYTF.

The V and J genes are TRBV12-5 and TRBJ1-5, with D possibly matching TRBD1 (6 bases). Trimming stripped 7 bases from V and 3 bases from J, with 13 bases between. The CDR3 extends over 14 amino acids. Germline V gene sequence: CDR1 LGHNT, CDR2 FRNRAP. This chain's CDR3 is CASAPGHPNQPQHF. The CDR3 DNA follows: TGTGCTAGTGCCCCGGGACACCCCAATCAGCCCCAGCATTTT.

This chain links TRBV9 with TRBJ1-3, with D perhaps matching TRBD1 (6 bases). V gave up 4 bases and J gave up 4 bases, with 15 bases separating them. CDR1 and CDR2 from the germline V gene are SGDLS and YYNGEE. The length of the CDR3 is 15 residues. The CDR3 DNA is TGTGCCAGCAGCCGGCTAACAGGGTCCGGAAACACCATATATTTT. Protein: CASSRLTGSGNTIYF.

This chain uses TRBV25-1 with TRBJ2-2; 15 nucleotides agree with TRBD2. Germline trimming cut 5 bases from V and 3 bases from J; bases unmatched to any gene: 7. This CDR3 spans 18 amino acids. Germline lookup yields CDR1 MGHDK and CDR2 SYGVNS. CDR3 DNA sequence: TGTGCCAGCAGTCCCCGGACTAGCGGGGGGGCCGACACCGGGGAGCTGTTTTTT. As protein: CASSPRTSGGADTGELFF. Supplemented by reference TRBV25-1 and TRBJ2-2, the full variable domain reads EADIYQTPRYLVIGTGKKITLECSQTMGHDKMYWYQQDPGMELHLIHYSYGVNSTEKGDLSSESTVSRIRTEHFPLTLESARPSHTSQYLCASSPRTSGGADTGELFFGEGSRLTVL.

V usage is TRBV5-6 and J usage is TRBJ1-2, with a possible D match to TRBD1 (5 bases). Trimming shortened V by 3 bases and J by 2 bases, and 17 bases separated the two germline ends. This CDR3 contains 16 residues. Germline V CDR1 and CDR2: SGHDT, YYEEEE. DNA of the CDR3: TGTGCCAGCAGCTCCCCGGGGGAGATTTTAAACTATGGCTACACCTTC. This sequence encodes CASSSPGEILNYGYTF.

The chain employs TRBV5-1 and TRBJ1-1; TRBD1 is a possible D gene (6 bases). The V end lost 4 bases, the J end lost 2 bases, and 15 bases lay between the germline ends. Germline V lookup: CDR1 SGHRS, CDR2 YFSETQ. This CDR3 region has 15 residues. The CDR3 DNA reads as TGCGCCAGCAGCGCGTACAGGGCGGATAACACTGAAGCTTTCTTT. Amino acid sequence: CASSAYRADNTEAFF.

The chain recombines TRBV2 with TRBJ2-7, with unresolved D. Between the trimmed V and J ends, which lost 5 bases and 6 bases, there was a span of 8 bases. The germline CDR1 and CDR2 sequences are SNHLY and FYNNEI. This CDR3 spans 11 amino acids. The CDR3 reads CASSPYVEQYF. The CDR3 DNA is TGTGCCAGCAGTCCCTACGTCGAGCAGTACTTC.

The gene calls are TRBV30 and TRBJ1-2, with D possibly TRBD1 on 6 matching bases. The CDR3 contains 13 residues. Looked up from germline, CDR1 is GTSNPN and CDR2 is SVGIG (reference sequence). V lost 5 bases and J 4 bases, leaving 14 bases between the germline ends. CDR3 sequence (DNA): TGTGCCTGGGACGCAGCGACAGGCTATGGCTACACCTTC. It yields the protein CAWDAATGYGYTF.

V gene TRBV15 combines with J gene TRBJ2-7; perhaps TRBD2 as D (6 bases). V shed 6 bases and J shed 5 bases, with 17 bases lying between them. The CDR3 covers 14 residues. Germline V gene data show CDR1 as LNHNV and CDR2 as YYDKDF (reference sequence). This CDR3 is CATSSGWSGDEQYF. DNA for the CDR3: TGTGCCACCAGTTCCGGCTGGTCGGGGGACGAGCAGTACTTC.

The chain is built from TRBV14 and TRBJ2-7, with TRBD1 as a possible D gene (5 bases). V was cut by 5 bases and J by 0 bases, with 14 bases left in between. Germline V lookup: CDR1 SGHDN, CDR2 FVKESK. This CDR3 is 15 amino acids long. The CDR3 sequence: CASSYGHLPSYEQYF. CDR3 in DNA: TGTGCCAGCAGCTACGGACACCTACCCTCCTACGAGCAGTACTTC.

This rearrangement joins TRBV7-3 to TRBJ2-1, with TRBD2 as a possible D gene (7 bases). The CDR3 runs to 15 residues. The germline gives CDR1 SGHTA, CDR2 FQGTGA. Deletions cut 2 bases from V and 3 bases from J, with 11 bases between. The CDR3 DNA follows: TGTGCCAGCAGCTTAGCGGGGGCGAGCTACAATGAGCAGTTCTTC. Amino acid sequence: CASSLAGASYNEQFF.

The rearrangement links TRBV2 to TRBJ2-1; TRBD1 aligns across 7 bases. This CDR3 has 15 residues. Per the germline V gene, CDR1 is SNHLY and CDR2 is FYNNEI. V was clipped by 8 bases and J by 6 bases; unmatched bases: 13. The chain's CDR3 is CASYSWAGGSNEQFF. In DNA form, the CDR3 reads TGTGCCAGCTATTCCTGGGCAGGGGGAAGCAATGAGCAGTTCTTC.

CDR3 nucleotide sequence: TGTGCCGTAGGGGGGGGGCCTGATGAGACCCAGTACTTC. Translation: CAVGGGPDETQYF. V and J are TRBV19 and TRBJ2-5, with D possibly being TRBD2 (7 bases). V was trimmed by 11 bases and J by 5 bases, leaving 18 bases between them. Germline V lookup: CDR1 LNHDA, CDR2 SQIVND (reference sequence). The length of the CDR3 is 13 residues.

The table lists this clone with a few counts. J is TRBJ2-3 and V is TRBV10-2, with a weak D call TRBD2 (6 bases). Germline V lookup: CDR1 WSHSY, CDR2 SAAADI. V lost 4 bases, J lost 3 bases, and 11 bases lay in between. The CDR3 is made up of 14 amino acids. As DNA, the CDR3 is TGCGCCAGCAGTGCTCTGCGGGGTACAGATACGCAGTATTTT. Translating it yields CASSALRGTDTQYF.

This clone is deemed medium-sized. V is TRBV5-1 and J is TRBJ2-7; TRBD2 agrees at 7 bases. CDR3 length: 14 residues. Looked up from germline, CDR1 is SGHRS and CDR2 is YFSETQ. J was trimmed by 3 bases and V by 2 bases; bases with no gene match: 5. The CDR3 is CASSLPGLVYEQYF. DNA of the CDR3: TGCGCCAGCAGCTTACCTGGACTAGTCTACGAGCAGTACTTC.

V usage is TRBV25-1 and J usage is TRBJ2-3; possible D gene TRBD2, 5 bases. Germline V gene sequence: CDR1 MGHDK, CDR2 SYGVNS. V dropped 2 bases and J dropped 0 bases, with 6 bases sitting between them. This CDR3 has 14 residues. The CDR3 DNA follows: TGTGCCAGCAGTGAACGGACTAGCACAGATACGCAGTATTTT. Protein sequence: CASSERTSTDTQYF.

The rearrangement links TRBV20-1 to TRBJ1-2; D possibly corresponds to TRBD1 (5 bases). There are 10 residues in the CDR3. CDR1 DFQATT and CDR2 SNEGSKA come from the germline V gene (reference sequence). With 5 bases removed from V and 6 bases from J, the gap between germline ends came to 7 bases. The CDR3 protein is CSAEQDGYTF. CDR3 bases: TGCAGTGCTGAACAGGATGGCTACACCTTC.

This clone was observed a single time. The chain carries TRBV2 and TRBJ2-2; weak D call: TRBD2 (6 bases). This CDR3 comprises 13 residues. V gave up 6 bases and J gave up 7 bases, with 12 bases separating them. Germline V CDR1 and CDR2: SNHLY, FYNNEI. CDR3 residues: CASRTRTVGELFF. CDR3 in DNA: TGTGCCAGCAGGACTAGGACGGTCGGGGAGCTGTTTTTT.

The chain is built from TRBV28 and TRBJ1-6, with unresolved D. There are 12 residues in the CDR3. The V gene lost 5 bases and the J gene lost 7 bases, with 6 bases spanning the gap. The germline CDR1 and CDR2 sequences are MDHEN and SYDVKM. CDR3 protein: CASSAPNSPLHF. The CDR3 region has the DNA TGTGCCAGCAGTGCGCCCAATTCACCCCTCCACTTT.

This clone was detected once. The rearrangement links TRBV4-1 to TRBJ2-7, with D perhaps TRBD1 (7 bases). Per the germline V gene, CDR1 is MGHRA and CDR2 is YSYEKL. The CDR3 has 15 residues. Between the trimmed V and J ends, which lost 6 bases and 5 bases, there was a span of 20 bases. CDR3 amino acids: CASSPVGGGADEQYF. Written as DNA, the CDR3 is TGCGCCAGCAGTCCCGTAGGAGGGGGCGCGGACGAGCAGTACTTC.

This chain joins TRBV21-1 and TRBJ1-5; the D call TRBD1 from the table was never checked on the DNA. TRBV21-1 represents a pseudogene. There are 16 residues in the CDR3. CDR3: CASSKVGGQGNQPQHF. In nucleotides, the CDR3 is TGTGCCAGCAGCAAAGTAGGGGGACAGGGGAATCAGCCCCAGCATTTT.

This sequence joins TRBV5-1 and TRBJ2-7; D possibly corresponds to TRBD1 (5 bases). The germline CDR1 and CDR2 sequences are SGHRS and YFSETQ. The CDR3 consists of 14 residues. With 2 bases removed from V and 4 bases from J, the gap between germline ends came to 13 bases. The CDR3 DNA reads as TGCGCCAGCAGCTTCTCGGCAGGGCTTTACGAGCAGTACTTC. Translating it yields CASSFSAGLYEQYF.

CDR3 residues: CASSSRTGHSGNTIYF. In DNA, the CDR3 is TGTGCCAGCAGTTCCAGGACAGGGCACTCTGGAAACACCATATATTTT. The chain uses TRBV6-5 and TRBJ1-3, with 8 bases identical to TRBD1. Germline loops: CDR1 MNHEY, CDR2 SVGAGI. This CDR3 is 16 amino acids long. Losses at the gene ends were 4 bases for V and 0 bases for J; bases not matched to a gene: 5.

The V call is TRBV7-2, the J call TRBJ1-4, with D perhaps matching TRBD1 (5 bases). Germline CDR1 reads SGHTA; CDR2 reads FQGNSA. This CDR3 is built from 14 residues. Trimming took off 1 base at V and 8 bases at J, with 11 bases between the two ends. In nucleotides, the CDR3 is TGTGCCAGCAGCTTAGGGGCGGGACCCGAAAAACTGTTTTTT. Protein product: CASSLGAGPEKLFF.

This sequence joins TRBV6-1 and TRBJ2-1; D uncertain. V lost 1 base and J lost 7, with 8 bases in between. The length of the CDR3 is 13 residues. Germline CDR1 and CDR2: MNHNS and SASEGT. For the CDR3, the DNA is TGTGCCAGCAGTGAAGGTAGCTGGAATGAGCAGTTCTTC. Translated: CASSEGSWNEQFF.

This clone was detected a few times. The V gene is TRBV5-1, the J gene TRBJ1-3; TRBD1 agrees at 7 bases. The J segment lost 3 bases and the V segment lost 0 bases, leaving 6 bases of the junction unmatched. This CDR3 is 16 amino acids long. Germline assignment: CDR1 SGHRS and CDR2 YFSETQ. The CDR3 nucleotides are TGCGCCAGCAGCTTGGATACGGGACAGCTTGGAAACACCATATATTTT. Its protein is CASSLDTGQLGNTIYF.

The chain combines TRBV25-1 with TRBJ1-4; possible D gene TRBD1, 6 bases. In germline, CDR1 is MGHDK, CDR2 SYGVNS. V was clipped by 8 bases and J by 4 bases, with 11 bases between them. This CDR3 is built from 13 residues. The CDR3 bases are TGTGCCAGCGAGGACAGAATTAATGAAAAACTGTTTTTT. Translated: CASEDRINEKLFF.

CDR3 sequence reads: CASSLASGFYEQYF. The CDR3 DNA reads TGTGCCAGCAGCTTAGCTAGCGGGTTCTACGAGCAGTACTTC. The chain uses TRBV11-2 and TRBJ2-7, with 8 bases aligning to TRBD2. With V trimmed by 1 base and J by 3 bases, 2 bases remained unmatched. From germline, CDR1 is SGHAT and CDR2 FQNNGV. The CDR3 has 14 residues.